The TCR beta chain under discussion was sequenced for a study of blood T cells in healthy people across ages. Study outcomes and limitations: With age, beta diversity per million T cells declined roughly linearly, significantly by 35 to 40. A conclusive naive versus antigen-experienced comparison was prevented by the unsorted PBMCs. Donors of long life had a larger count of naive CD4+ cells and greater diversity than aged donors.

CDR1 and CDR2 (germline): LGHNA, YSLEER. This CDR3 comprises 16 residues. The junction had 8 bases not matched to a gene; V was cut back by 0 bases and J by 4 bases. This clonotype has at least ten counts. Antigen: not known. The authors ran a second PCR of about 6 to 11 cycles using a sample-barcoded 5' primer and a J-beta primer mix. From the 5' RACE reads, TCRdb called clonotypes with MiXCR, one entry per CDR3 protein. The sample has approximately 810,000 distinct CDR3 sequences, 29% seen once. The chain employs TRBV4-3 and TRBJ1-2; 7 nucleotides match TRBD1. The sequence was collected from a woman of 80 years or more in good health. Sequenced: blood. The CDR3 protein is CASSQDLQGWGYGYTF. In nucleotides, the CDR3 is TGCGCCAGCAGCCAAGATCTACAGGGGTGGGGCTATGGCTACACCTTC.